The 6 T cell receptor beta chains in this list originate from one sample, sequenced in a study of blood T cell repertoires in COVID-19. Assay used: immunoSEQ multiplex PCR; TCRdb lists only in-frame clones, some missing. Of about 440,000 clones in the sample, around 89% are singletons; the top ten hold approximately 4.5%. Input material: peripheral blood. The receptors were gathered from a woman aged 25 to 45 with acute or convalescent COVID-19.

The CDR3 region is CASRGNGETQYF. The CDR3, as DNA: TGTGCCAGCCGGGGGAATGGAGAGACCCAGTACTTC. The chain couples TRBV9 to TRBJ2-5; TRBD2 is a possible D gene (6 bases). Trimming removed 7 bases at V and 4 bases at J, with 11 bases between. The CDR3 runs to 12 residues. Germline V CDR1 and CDR2: SGDLS, YYNGEE.

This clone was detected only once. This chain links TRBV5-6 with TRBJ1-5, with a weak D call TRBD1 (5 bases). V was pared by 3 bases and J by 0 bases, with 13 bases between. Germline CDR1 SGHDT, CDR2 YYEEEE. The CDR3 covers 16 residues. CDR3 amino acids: CASSSLGQTSNQPQHF. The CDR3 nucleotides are TGTGCCAGCAGCTCACTGGGGCAGACTAGCAATCAGCCCCAGCATTTT.

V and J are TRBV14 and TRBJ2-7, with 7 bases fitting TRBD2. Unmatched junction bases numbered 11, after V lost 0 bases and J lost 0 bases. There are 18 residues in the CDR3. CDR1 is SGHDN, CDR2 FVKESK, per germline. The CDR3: CASSQDWGGTSSSYEQYF. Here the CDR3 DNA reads TGTGCCAGCAGCCAAGATTGGGGGGGGACGTCGAGCTCCTACGAGCAGTACTTC.

The CDR3 reads CASSLWAGRGYTF. The CDR3 DNA reads TGTGCCAGCAGCTTGTGGGCAGGTCGTGGCTACACCTTC. This chain links TRBV5-5 with TRBJ1-2; D not certain. Trimming shortened V by 1 base and J by 7 bases, and 11 bases separated the two germline ends. Germline assignment: CDR1 SGHKS and CDR2 YYEKEE (reference sequence). The CDR3 is 13 residues long. The full variable domain, rest sourced from reference TRBV5-5 and TRBJ1-2, is DAGVTQSPTHLIKTRGQQVTLRCSPISGHKSVSWYQQVLGQGPQFIFQYYEKEERGRGNFPDRFSARQFPNYSSELNVNALLLGDSALYLCASSLWAGRGYTFGSGTRLTVV.

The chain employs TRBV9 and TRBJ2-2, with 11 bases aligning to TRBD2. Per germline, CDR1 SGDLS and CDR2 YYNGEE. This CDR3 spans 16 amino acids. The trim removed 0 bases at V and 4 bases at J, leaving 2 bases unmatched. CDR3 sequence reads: CASSVDSGGGTGELFF. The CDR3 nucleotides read TGTGCCAGCAGCGTAGATAGCGGGGGGGGCACCGGGGAGCTGTTTTTT.

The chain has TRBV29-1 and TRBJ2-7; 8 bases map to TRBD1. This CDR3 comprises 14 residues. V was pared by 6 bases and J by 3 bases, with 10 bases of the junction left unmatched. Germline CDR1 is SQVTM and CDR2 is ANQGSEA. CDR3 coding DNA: TGCAGCGTATCGGGTGGACAGGGTTTCTACGAGCAGTACTTC. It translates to CSVSGGQGFYEQYF.